Below, 11 T cell receptor beta chains from the same sample are listed, as sequenced in a study of blood T cell repertoires in COVID-19. Profiled with immunoSEQ multiplex PCR; TCRdb holds only in-frame clones, not every one. Of under 300,000 clones in the sample, under 95% were seen once. Specimen: PBMCs or T cells enriched from blood (not recorded which). Source of these receptors: a woman between 18 and 30 years old who had recovered from COVID-19.

V usage is TRBV7-2 and J usage is TRBJ1-1; unclear D gene. Looked up from germline, CDR1 is SGHTA and CDR2 is FQGNSA. Trimming took off 5 bases at V and 6 bases at J, with 22 bases between the two ends. The CDR3 contains 16 residues. The chain's CDR3 is CASSLTIRDSSPEAFF. Written as DNA, the CDR3 is TGTGCCAGCAGCCTCACGATAAGAGATTCGAGTCCTGAAGCTTTCTTT.

This chain connects TRBV6-5 to TRBJ2-2; TRBD1 agrees at 8 bases. The V gene end was trimmed by 7 bases and the J gene end by 1 base; junction bases not matched to a gene: 5. Germline V gives CDR1 MNHEY, CDR2 SVGAGI. This CDR3 contains 15 residues. Here the CDR3 reads CASTKGTGNTGELFF. The CDR3 DNA reads as TGTGCCAGCACCAAGGGGACAGGGAACACCGGGGAGCTGTTTTTT.

The V call is TRBV9, the J call TRBJ1-2; D is unclear. Germline CDR1 SGDLS, CDR2 YYNGEE. The CDR3 has 12 amino acids. Trimming stripped 0 bases from V and 7 bases from J, with 7 bases between. CDR3 in DNA: TGTGCCAGCAGCGTAGACGGGTTTGGCTACACCTTC. Translating it yields CASSVDGFGYTF.

The genes are TRBV12-5 and TRBJ1-2; possibly TRBD1 for D (5 bases). Germline V gene lookup returns CDR1 LGHNT and CDR2 FRNRAP. V was cut by 5 bases and J by 3 bases, with 13 bases left in between. The CDR3 has 14 residues. CDR3 coding DNA: TGTGCTAGTGGTCCCGGCCCAGGGTACTATGGCTACACCTTC. Protein: CASGPGPGYYGYTF.

The chain links TRBV3-1 (or the pseudogene TRBV3-2) to TRBJ2-3; 11 bases align to TRBD2. Trimming cost V 4 bases and J 3 bases; bases outside gene matches: 6. This CDR3 is built from 16 residues. Looked up from germline, CDR1 is LGHDT and CDR2 is YNNKEL (reference sequence). This chain's CDR3 is CASSPQVAGGTDTQYF. CDR3 nucleotide sequence: TGTGCCAGCAGCCCCCAAGTAGCGGGAGGGACAGATACGCAGTATTTT.

This chain uses TRBV19 with TRBJ1-4; tentatively, D is TRBD1 (6 bases). CDR3 length: 17 amino acids. Trimming left V 3 bases short and J 8 bases short, with 22 bases between. From germline, CDR1 is LNHDA and CDR2 SQIVND (reference sequence). The CDR3, as DNA: TGTGCCAGTAGTATCGCCGGACAGACCATTATGGGAGAAAAACTGTTTTTT. Its protein product is CASSIAGQTIMGEKLFF.

This clone has a single count. The chain recombines TRBV19 with TRBJ1-1; 12 nucleotides line up with TRBD1. Germline V gene data show CDR1 as LNHDA and CDR2 as SQIVND (reference sequence). V lost 2 bases to trimming and J lost 7 bases; unmatched junction nucleotides: 8. The CDR3 has 16 amino acids. DNA for the CDR3: TGTGCCAGTAGTATATCTCCGGGACAGGGGGCGATTGAAGCTTTCTTT. Encoded protein: CASSISPGQGAIEAFF.

The rearrangement joins TRBV14 to TRBJ1-1; D uncertain. This CDR3 comprises 14 residues. Germline V CDR1 and CDR2: SGHDN, FVKESK. Trimming left V 7 bases short and J 1 base short, with 13 bases between. CDR3 bases: TGTGCCAGCAAGTATTACGAGGGGAACACTGAAGCTTTCTTT. Its translation: CASKYYEGNTEAFF.

The chain employs TRBV7-9 and TRBJ1-1, with D perhaps matching TRBD1 (6 bases). The V gene's germline CDR1 is SEHNR and CDR2 FQNEAQ (reference sequence). The CDR3 loop spans 13 amino acids. V gave up 5 bases and J gave up 5 bases, with 12 bases separating them. The CDR3 here is CASSTGYQTEAFF. The CDR3 DNA reads as TGTGCCAGCAGCACAGGGTATCAGACTGAAGCTTTCTTT.

The J gene is TRBJ1-3, the V gene TRBV29-1; the match to TRBD1 covers 8 bases. This CDR3 is built from 17 residues. CDR1 SQVTM and CDR2 ANQGSEA come from the germline V gene. With 1 base clipped from V and 4 bases from J, the junction kept 12 bases outside the gene matches. CDR3 amino acids: CSVEVRAGGTLGNTIYF. The DNA for the CDR3 is TGCAGCGTTGAAGTGCGGGCAGGGGGCACGTTGGGAAACACCATATATTTT.

The J gene is TRBJ2-1, the V gene TRBV9; the D gene is possibly TRBD2 (5 bases). Trimming took off 7 bases at V and 4 bases at J, with 15 bases between the two ends. The germline gives CDR1 SGDLS, CDR2 YYNGEE. The CDR3 contains 14 residues. CDR3 nucleotides: TGTGCCAGCGGCCTGGGGAGAGAATACAATGAGCAGTTCTTC. Protein: CASGLGREYNEQFF.